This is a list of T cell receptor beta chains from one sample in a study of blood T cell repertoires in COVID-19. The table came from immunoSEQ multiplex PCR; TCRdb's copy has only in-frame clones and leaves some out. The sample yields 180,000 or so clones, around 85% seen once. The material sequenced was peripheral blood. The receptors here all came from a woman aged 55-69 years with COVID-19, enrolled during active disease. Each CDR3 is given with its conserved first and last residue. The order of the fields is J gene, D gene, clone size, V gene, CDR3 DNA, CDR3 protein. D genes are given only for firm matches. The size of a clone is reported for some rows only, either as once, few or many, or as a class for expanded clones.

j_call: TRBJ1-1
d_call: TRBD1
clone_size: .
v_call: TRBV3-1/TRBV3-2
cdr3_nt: TGTGCCAGCAGAAAGACCGGGACAGTTGGGACTGAAGCTTTCTTT
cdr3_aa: CASRKTGTVGTEAFF

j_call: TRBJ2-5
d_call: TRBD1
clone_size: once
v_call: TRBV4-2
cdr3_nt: TGTGCCAGCAGCCAATCGGACAGGACAGAAGAGACCCAGTACTTC
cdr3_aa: CASSQSDRTEETQYF

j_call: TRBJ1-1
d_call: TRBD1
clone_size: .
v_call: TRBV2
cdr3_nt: TGTGCCAGCAGTGTAGGGGACAGTCTGAACACTGAAGCTTTCTTT
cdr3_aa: CASSVGDSLNTEAFF

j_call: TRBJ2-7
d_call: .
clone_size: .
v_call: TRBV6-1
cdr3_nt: TGTGCCAGCAGTGAAAAAGGAGACCTCTACGAGCAGTACTTC
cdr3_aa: CASSEKGDLYEQYF

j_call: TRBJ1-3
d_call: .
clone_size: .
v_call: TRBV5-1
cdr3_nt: TGCGCCAGCAGCAAGGACACCTACTCTGGAAACACCATATATTTT
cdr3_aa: CASSKDTYSGNTIYF

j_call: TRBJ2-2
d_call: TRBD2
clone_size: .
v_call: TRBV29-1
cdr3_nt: TGCAGCGTTGAAGATCTAGCGGGTGGGGAGCTGTTTTTT
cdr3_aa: CSVEDLAGGELFF

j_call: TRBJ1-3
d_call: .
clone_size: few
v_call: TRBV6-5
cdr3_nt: TGTGCCAGCAGAACAGACGGTGGAAACACCATATATTTT
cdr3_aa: CASRTDGGNTIYF

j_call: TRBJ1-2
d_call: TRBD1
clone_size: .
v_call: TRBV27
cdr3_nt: TGTGCCAGCAGCCGACCTGGACAGGGGGAATATGGCTACACCTTC
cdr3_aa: CASSRPGQGEYGYTF

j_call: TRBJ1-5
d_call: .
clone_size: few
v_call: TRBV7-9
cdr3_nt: TGTGCCAGCAGCGAAACTAGACGGAGCAATCAGCCCCAGCATTTT
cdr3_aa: CASSETRRSNQPQHF

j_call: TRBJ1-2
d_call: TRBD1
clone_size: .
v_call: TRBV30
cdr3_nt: TGTGCCTGGAGTCGGGACAGGGGGGGCTATGGCTACACCTTC
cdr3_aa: CAWSRDRGGYGYTF

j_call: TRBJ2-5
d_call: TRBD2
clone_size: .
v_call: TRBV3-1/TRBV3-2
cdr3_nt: TGTGCCAGCAGCCTCAGGAGCTGGGGAGGGTCAGAGACCCAGTACTTC
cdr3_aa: CASSLRSWGGSETQYF

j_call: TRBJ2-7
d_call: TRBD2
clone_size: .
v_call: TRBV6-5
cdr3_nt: TGTGCCAGCGGTAGACTAGCGTACAATGGCGAGCAGTACTTC
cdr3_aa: CASGRLAYNGEQYF

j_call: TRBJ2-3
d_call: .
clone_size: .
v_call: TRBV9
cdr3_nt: TGTGCCAGCAGCGGAGGGTCGAGCACAGATACGCAGTATTTT
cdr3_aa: CASSGGSSTDTQYF

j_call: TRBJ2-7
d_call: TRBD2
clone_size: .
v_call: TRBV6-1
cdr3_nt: TGTGCCAGCAGTGAAGCTAGCTGGCTAGCGGGAGTAGGCGAGCAGTACTTC
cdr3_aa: CASSEASWLAGVGEQYF

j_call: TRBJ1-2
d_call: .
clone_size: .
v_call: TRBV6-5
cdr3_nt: TGTGCCAGCAGCCCAGAGGGTAGTTTTGATGGCTACACCTTC
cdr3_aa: CASSPEGSFDGYTF

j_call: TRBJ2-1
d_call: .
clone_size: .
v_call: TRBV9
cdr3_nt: TGTGCCAGCAGCGTACTCAATGAGCAGTTCTTC
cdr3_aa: CASSVLNEQFF

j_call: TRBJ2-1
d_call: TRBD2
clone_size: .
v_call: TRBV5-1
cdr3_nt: TGCGCCAGCAGCCTCGGACTAGCGGGAGACGGTGAGCAGTTCTTC
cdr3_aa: CASSLGLAGDGEQFF

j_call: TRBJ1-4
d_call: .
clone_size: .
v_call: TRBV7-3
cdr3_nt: TGTGCCAGCAGCGCAGGGGCAAATGAAAAACTGTTTTTT
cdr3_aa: CASSAGANEKLFF

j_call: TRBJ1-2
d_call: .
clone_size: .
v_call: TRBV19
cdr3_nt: TGTGCCAGTACCCCGAGGTGGGACTATGGCTACACCTTC
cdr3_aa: CASTPRWDYGYTF

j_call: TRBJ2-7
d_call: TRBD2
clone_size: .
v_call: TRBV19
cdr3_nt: TGTGCCAGTAGTATAACTAGCGGGAAGTGGTACGAGCAGTACTTC
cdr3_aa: CASSITSGKWYEQYF

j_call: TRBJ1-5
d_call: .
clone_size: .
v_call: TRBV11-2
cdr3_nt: TGTGCCAGCAGCTTAGATAGGGGACAGCCCCAGCATTTT
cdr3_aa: CASSLDRGQPQHF

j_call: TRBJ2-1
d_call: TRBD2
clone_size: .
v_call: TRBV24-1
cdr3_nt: TGTGCCACCAGTGACCAGCTAGCGGGAGGGAACAATGAGCAGTTCTTC
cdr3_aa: CATSDQLAGGNNEQFF

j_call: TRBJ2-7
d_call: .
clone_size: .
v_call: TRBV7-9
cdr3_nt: TGTGCCAGCAGCCCAAATATGGTAGACAGGCGGGACGAGCAGTACTTC
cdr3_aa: CASSPNMVDRRDEQYF

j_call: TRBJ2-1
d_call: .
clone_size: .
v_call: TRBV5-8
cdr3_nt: TGTGCCAGCAGCTTGGAAGGGAGCTCCTACAATGAGCAGTTCTTC
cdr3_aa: CASSLEGSSYNEQFF

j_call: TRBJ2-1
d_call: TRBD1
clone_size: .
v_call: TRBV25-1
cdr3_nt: TGTGCCAGCGGACAGGGGGCCTACAATGAGCAGTTCTTC
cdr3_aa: CASGQGAYNEQFF

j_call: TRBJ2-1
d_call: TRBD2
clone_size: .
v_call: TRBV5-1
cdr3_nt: TGCGCCAGCAGCTTGGTCCCAGAGCGGGAGAGGGGCAATGAGCAGTTCTTC
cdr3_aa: CASSLVPERERGNEQFF

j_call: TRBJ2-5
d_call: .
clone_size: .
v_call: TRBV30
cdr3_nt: TGTGCCTGGAGTGTATTGGTCAGGGCATTAGAGACCCAGTACTTC
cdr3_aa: CAWSVLVRALETQYF